The 13 T cell receptor beta chains listed next were all sequenced from one sample in a study of T-cell reconstitution after alpha-beta-depleted transplantation in children. The TCRbeta library was prepared with unique molecular identifiers. From the PCR reads, TCRdb called clonotypes with MiXCR, one entry per CDR3 protein. Here the sample spans 200,000 to 250,000 distinct CDR3 sequences, under 9.5% being singletons. The sequencing used PBMCs from the stem cell graft donor, collected from the stem cell graft. The receptor source for this set is a human donor who donated a stem cell graft to a child with acute lymphoblastic leukemia.

The gene calls are TRBV7-2 and TRBJ1-3; possibly TRBD1 for D (5 bases). V lost 4 bases and J lost 1, with 17 bases in between. CDR1 is SGHTA and CDR2 is FQGNSA in the germline V gene. The CDR3 sequence is 17 residues long. The CDR3 nucleotides read TGTGCCAGCAGCTCCCAGGGACGTCTTTTGTCTGGAAACACCATATATTTT. Residues: CASSSQGRLLSGNTIYF.

The genes are TRBV12-3 or TRBV12-4 and TRBJ2-7; a possible D gene is TRBD1 (5 bases). The CDR3 is 13 residues long. V shed 4 bases and J shed 10 bases, with 17 bases lying between them. The CDR3 sequence: CASSYSVREIQYF. Here the CDR3 DNA reads TGTGCCAGCAGTTACAGCGTCAGGGAAATTCAGTACTTC.

This clonotype was seen a few times. The rearrangement uses TRBV6-5 and TRBJ1-5, with 7 bases aligning to TRBD1. Germline trimming cut 2 bases from V and 6 bases from J; bases unmatched to any gene: 4. The germline V gene has CDR1 MNHEY and CDR2 SVGAGI. This CDR3 contains 14 residues. The CDR3 DNA is TGTGCCAGCAGTTACAAGGGGGCGGGTCAGCCCCAGCATTTT. Its translation is CASSYKGAGQPQHF.

In this sample, this clonotype turned up a few times. The chain carries TRBV29-1 and TRBJ1-1; D gene unclear. The CDR3 consists of 15 residues. Germline assignment: CDR1 SQVTM and CDR2 ANQGSEA. With 0 bases removed from V and 1 base from J, the gap between germline ends came to 12 bases. The CDR3 DNA follows: TGCAGCGTTGAAGATTATAAGCCCGGGAACACTGAAGCTTTCTTT. It yields the protein CSVEDYKPGNTEAFF.

V and J are TRBV3-1 and TRBJ2-7; the D gene is possibly TRBD1 (5 bases). This CDR3 spans 15 amino acids. The germline gives CDR1 LGHDT, CDR2 YNNKEL (reference sequence). Trimming left V 1 base short and J 1 base short, with 11 bases between. CDR3 DNA: TGTGCCAGCAGCCAAGGTCCCAGGACATCCTACGAGCAGTACTTC. It encodes CASSQGPRTSYEQYF.

This clonotype was observed many times. The chain combines TRBV5-6 with TRBJ2-7, with 9 bases matching TRBD1. Germline V CDR1 and CDR2: SGHDT, YYEEEE. V trimming: 0 bases; J trimming: 4 bases; junction bases outside the gene matches: 5. The CDR3 sequence is 15 residues long. The CDR3 DNA is TGTGCCAGCAGCTTGGGGCCGGGACAGGGATACGAGCAGTACTTC. This codes for CASSLGPGQGYEQYF.

The chain is built from TRBV4-3 and TRBJ2-7; 8 bases are shared with TRBD1. This CDR3 contains 16 residues. Germline CDR1 reads LGHNA; CDR2 reads YSLEER. With 0 bases clipped from V and 2 bases from J, the junction kept 6 bases outside the gene matches. CDR3 residues: CASSQDSGRGPYEQYF. In nucleotides, the CDR3 is TGCGCCAGCAGCCAAGATTCAGGCAGGGGGCCCTACGAGCAGTACTTC.

Ten or more counts support this clonotype. The CDR3 protein is CASSITRTLRGASTGELFF. The CDR3 DNA follows: TGTGCCAGCAGTATAACTCGCACCCTCCGGGGGGCAAGCACCGGGGAGCTGTTTTTT. The rearrangement links TRBV12-3 or TRBV12-4 to TRBJ2-2, with D possibly matching TRBD2 (7 bases). Trimming cost V 5 bases and J 4 bases, with 26 bases left between them. The CDR3 is made up of 19 amino acids.

This clonotype showed up just a few times. The rearrangement uses TRBV20-1 and TRBJ2-1, with 13 positions matching TRBD2. Germline-derived CDR1 and CDR2 are DFQATT and SNEGSKA (reference sequence). V shed 5 bases, J shed 4 bases, and the junction held 8 bases outside the gene matches. CDR3 length: 16 amino acids. The DNA for the CDR3 is TGCAGTGCTGGGGGACTAGCGGGGTGGTCATACAATGAGCAGTTCTTC. It encodes CSAGGLAGWSYNEQFF.

The chain joins TRBV12-3 or TRBV12-4 to TRBJ1-2, with D unresolved. The V end was cut by 3 bases, the J end by 1 base, with 9 bases between. The CDR3 sequence is 14 residues long. The CDR3 region has the DNA TGTGCCAGCAGTTTCAGTACGGATAACTATGGCTACACCTTC. Protein sequence: CASSFSTDNYGYTF.

This clonotype was counted ten times or more. The chain combines TRBV12-5 with TRBJ2-1; 8 bases map to TRBD2. The CDR3 runs to 15 residues. CDR1 is LGHNT and CDR2 is FRNRAP in the germline V gene. V was pared by 9 bases and J by 6 bases, with 13 bases of the junction left unmatched. CDR3 loop: CASAQEAGGPNEQFF. DNA of the CDR3: TGTGCTAGCGCCCAAGAGGCGGGGGGCCCCAATGAGCAGTTCTTC.

This clonotype was recorded a few times. The CDR3 DNA follows: TGCAGTGCGGGACGTAGCAATCAGCCCCAGCATTTT. This sequence encodes CSAGRSNQPQHF. This chain links TRBV20-1 with TRBJ1-5, with D maybe TRBD1 (5 bases). The CDR3 consists of 12 residues. The germline V gene encodes CDR1 DFQATT and CDR2 SNEGSKA (reference sequence). Trimming removed 6 bases at V and 0 bases at J, with 6 bases between.

This clonotype was observed at least ten times. The chain recombines TRBV20-1 with TRBJ2-7; D perhaps matches TRBD1 (5 bases). Germline V gene lookup returns CDR1 DFQATT and CDR2 SNEGSKA (reference sequence). The CDR3 consists of 11 residues. V lost 4 bases and J lost 9, with 13 bases in between. The CDR3 bases are TGCAGTGCTAATACAGGAAACGGGCAGTACTTC. Its translation is CSANTGNGQYF.